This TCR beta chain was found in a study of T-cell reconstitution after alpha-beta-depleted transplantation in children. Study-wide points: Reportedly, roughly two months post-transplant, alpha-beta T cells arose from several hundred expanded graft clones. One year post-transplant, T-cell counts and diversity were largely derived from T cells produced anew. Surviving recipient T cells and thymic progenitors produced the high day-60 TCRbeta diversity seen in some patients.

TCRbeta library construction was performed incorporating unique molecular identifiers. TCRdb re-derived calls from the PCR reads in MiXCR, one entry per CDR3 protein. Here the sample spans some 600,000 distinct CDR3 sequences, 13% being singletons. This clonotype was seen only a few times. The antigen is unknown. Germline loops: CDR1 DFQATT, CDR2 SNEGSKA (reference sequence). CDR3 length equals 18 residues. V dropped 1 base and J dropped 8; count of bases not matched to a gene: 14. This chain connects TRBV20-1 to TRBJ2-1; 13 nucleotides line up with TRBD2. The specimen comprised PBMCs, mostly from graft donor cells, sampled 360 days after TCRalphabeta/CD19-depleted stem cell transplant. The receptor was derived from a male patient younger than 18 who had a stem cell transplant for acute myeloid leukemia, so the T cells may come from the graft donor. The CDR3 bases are TGCAGTGCTAGAGTGTACACCCCGGGACTAGCGGGATCGTATGAGCAGTTCTTC. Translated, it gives CSARVYTPGLAGSYEQFF.